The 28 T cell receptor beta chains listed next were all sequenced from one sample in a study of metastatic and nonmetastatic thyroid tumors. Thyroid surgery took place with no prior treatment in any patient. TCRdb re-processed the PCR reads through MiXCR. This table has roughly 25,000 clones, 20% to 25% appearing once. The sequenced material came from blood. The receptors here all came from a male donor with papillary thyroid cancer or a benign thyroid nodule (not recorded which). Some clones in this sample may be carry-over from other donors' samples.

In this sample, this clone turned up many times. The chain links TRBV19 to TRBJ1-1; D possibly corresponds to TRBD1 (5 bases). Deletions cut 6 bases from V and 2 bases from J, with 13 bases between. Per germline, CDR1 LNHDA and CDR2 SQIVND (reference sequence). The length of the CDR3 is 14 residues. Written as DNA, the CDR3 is TGTGCCAGTAGGTTCAGGGAGACCAACACTGAAGCTTTCTTT. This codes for CASRFRETNTEAFF.

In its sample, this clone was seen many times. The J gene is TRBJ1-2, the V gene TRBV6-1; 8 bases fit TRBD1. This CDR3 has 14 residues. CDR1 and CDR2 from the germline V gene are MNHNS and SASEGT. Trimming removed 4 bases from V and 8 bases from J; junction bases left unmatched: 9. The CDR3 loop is CASSAETGVGGYTF. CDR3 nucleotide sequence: TGTGCCAGCAGTGCCGAGACAGGGGTGGGGGGCTACACCTTC.

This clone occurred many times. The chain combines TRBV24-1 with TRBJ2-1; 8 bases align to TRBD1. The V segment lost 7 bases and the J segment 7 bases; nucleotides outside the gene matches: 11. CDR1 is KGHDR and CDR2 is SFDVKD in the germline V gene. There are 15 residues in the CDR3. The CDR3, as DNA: TGTGCCACCAGAAGCAGGTCAGGGGGCTCTAATGAGCAGTTCTTC. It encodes CATRSRSGGSNEQFF.

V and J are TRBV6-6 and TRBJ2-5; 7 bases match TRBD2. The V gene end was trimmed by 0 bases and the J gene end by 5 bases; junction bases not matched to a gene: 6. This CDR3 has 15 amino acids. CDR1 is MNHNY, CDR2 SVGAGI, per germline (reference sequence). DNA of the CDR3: TGTGCCAGCAGTTACTCCGGGGGGTCTGGGGAGACCCAGTACTTC. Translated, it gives CASSYSGGSGETQYF.

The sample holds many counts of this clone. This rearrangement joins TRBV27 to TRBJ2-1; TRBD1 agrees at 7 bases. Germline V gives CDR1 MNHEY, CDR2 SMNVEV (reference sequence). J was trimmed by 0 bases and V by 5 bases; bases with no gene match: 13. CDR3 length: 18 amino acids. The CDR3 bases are TGTGCCAGCAGTCTGCCGACAGGGCGGAGAAGCTCCTACAATGAGCAGTTCTTC. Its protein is CASSLPTGRRSSYNEQFF.

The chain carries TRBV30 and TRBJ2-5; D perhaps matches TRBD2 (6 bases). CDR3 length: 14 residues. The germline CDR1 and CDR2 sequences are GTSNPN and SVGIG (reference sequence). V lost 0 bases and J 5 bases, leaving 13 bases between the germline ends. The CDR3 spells CAWSVLVGGETQYF. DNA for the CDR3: TGTGCCTGGAGTGTACTTGTGGGAGGCGAGACCCAGTACTTC.

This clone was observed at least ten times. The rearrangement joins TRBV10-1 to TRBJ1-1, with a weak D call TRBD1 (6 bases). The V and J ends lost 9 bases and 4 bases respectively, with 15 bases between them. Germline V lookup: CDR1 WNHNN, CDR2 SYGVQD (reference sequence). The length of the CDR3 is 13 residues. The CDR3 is CASSGQRGTEAFF. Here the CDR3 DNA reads TGCGCCAGTTCAGGACAGCGGGGCACTGAAGCTTTCTTT.

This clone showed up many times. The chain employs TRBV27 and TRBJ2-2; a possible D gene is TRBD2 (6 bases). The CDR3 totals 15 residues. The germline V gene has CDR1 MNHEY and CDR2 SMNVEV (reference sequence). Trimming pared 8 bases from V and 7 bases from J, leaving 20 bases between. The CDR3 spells CASHVSGGPVGELFF. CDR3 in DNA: TGTGCCAGCCACGTGTCCGGGGGACCCGTCGGGGAGCTGTTTTTT.

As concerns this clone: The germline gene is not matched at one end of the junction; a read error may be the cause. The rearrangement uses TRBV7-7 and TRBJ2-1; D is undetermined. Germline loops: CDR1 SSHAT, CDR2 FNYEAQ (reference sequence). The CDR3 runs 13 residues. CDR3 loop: CASSPVVYNEQFF. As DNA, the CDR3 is TGTGCTAGCAGCCCGGTTGTGTACAATGAGCAGTTCTTC.

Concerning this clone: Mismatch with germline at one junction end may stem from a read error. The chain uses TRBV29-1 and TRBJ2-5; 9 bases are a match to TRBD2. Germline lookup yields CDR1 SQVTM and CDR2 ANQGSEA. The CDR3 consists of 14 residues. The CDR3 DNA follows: TGCAGCGTTGTAGCGGGAGACACGATGGGGACCCGGTACTTC. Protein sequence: CSVVAGDTMGTRYF.

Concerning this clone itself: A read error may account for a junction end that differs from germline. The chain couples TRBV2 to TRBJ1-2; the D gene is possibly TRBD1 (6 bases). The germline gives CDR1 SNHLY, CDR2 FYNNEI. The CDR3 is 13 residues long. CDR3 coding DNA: TGTGCCATGGACAGTTCCGGGGCCTATTGCTACACCTTC. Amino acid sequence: CAMDSSGAYCYTF.

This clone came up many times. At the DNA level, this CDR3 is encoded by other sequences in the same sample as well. The CDR3 region is CSARQVYEQYF. The CDR3, as DNA: TGCAGTGCTAGACAGGTCTACGAGCAGTACTTC. The chain is built from TRBV20-1 and TRBJ2-7; no reliable D call. V lost 2 bases and J 3 bases, leaving 5 bases between the germline ends. Germline-derived CDR1 and CDR2 are DFQATT and SNEGSKA (reference sequence). The CDR3 is 11 amino acids.

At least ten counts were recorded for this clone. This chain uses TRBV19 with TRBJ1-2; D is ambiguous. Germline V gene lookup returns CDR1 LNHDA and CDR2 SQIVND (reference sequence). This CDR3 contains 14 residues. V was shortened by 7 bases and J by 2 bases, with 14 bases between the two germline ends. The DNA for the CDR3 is TGTGCCAGTACCTTGGGCGGGCAGAACTATGGCTACACCTTC. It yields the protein CASTLGGQNYGYTF. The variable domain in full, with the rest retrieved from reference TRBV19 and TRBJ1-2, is DGGITQSPKYLFRKEGQNVTLSCEQNLNHDAMYWYRQDPGQGLRLIYYSQIVNDFQKGDIAEGYSVSREKKESFPLTVTSAQKNPTAFYLCASTLGGQNYGYTFGSGTRLTVV.

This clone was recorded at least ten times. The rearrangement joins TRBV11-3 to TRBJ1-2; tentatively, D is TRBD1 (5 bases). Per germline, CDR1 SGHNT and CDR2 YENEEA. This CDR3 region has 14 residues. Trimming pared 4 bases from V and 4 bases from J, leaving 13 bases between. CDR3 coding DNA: TGTGCCAGCAGCTGGGGCTTTAATGTCTATGGCTACACCTTC. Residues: CASSWGFNVYGYTF.

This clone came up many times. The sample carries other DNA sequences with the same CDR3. For the CDR3, the DNA is TGTGCCAGCAGCTTGGCCGACACGAACACTGAAGCTTTCTTT. Residues: CASSLADTNTEAFF. V is TRBV5-6 and J is TRBJ1-1; D gene unclear. From germline, CDR1 is SGHDT and CDR2 YYEEEE. With 0 bases removed from V and 1 base from J, the gap between germline ends came to 7 bases. The CDR3 is made up of 14 amino acids.

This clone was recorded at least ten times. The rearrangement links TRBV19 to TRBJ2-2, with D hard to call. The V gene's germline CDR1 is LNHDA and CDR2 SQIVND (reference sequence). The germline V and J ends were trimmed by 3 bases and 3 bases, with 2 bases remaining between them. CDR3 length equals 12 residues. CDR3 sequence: CASSMYTGELFF. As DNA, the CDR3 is TGTGCCAGTAGTATGTACACCGGGGAGCTGTTTTTT.

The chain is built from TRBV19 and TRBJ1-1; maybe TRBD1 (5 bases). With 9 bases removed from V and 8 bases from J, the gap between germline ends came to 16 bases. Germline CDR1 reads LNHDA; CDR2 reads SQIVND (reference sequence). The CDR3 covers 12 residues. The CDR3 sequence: CASSLRAGEAFF. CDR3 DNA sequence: TGTGCCAGCAGTTTACGGGCAGGGGAAGCTTTCTTT.

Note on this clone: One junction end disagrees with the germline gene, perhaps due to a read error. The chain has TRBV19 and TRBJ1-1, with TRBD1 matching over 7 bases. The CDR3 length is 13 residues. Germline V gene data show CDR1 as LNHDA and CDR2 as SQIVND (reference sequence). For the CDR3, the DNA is TGTGCCAGTAGTTACAGGGGAGACACTGATGCTATCTTT. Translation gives CASSYRGDTDAIF.

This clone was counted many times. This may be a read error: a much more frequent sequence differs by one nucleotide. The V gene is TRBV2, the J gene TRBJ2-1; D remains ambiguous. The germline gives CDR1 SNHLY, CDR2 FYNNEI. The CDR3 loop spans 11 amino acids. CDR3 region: CASSEGQEQLF. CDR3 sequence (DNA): TGTGCCAGCAGTGAGGGTCAGGAGCAGCTCTTC.

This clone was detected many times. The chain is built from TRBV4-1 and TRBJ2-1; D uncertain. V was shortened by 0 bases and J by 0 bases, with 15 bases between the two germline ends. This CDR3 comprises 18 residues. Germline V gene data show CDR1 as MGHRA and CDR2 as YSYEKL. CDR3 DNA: TGCGCCAGCAGCCAAGAGTCCCAGCTGGCTAGCTCCTACAATGAGCAGTTCTTC. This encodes CASSQESQLASSYNEQFF.

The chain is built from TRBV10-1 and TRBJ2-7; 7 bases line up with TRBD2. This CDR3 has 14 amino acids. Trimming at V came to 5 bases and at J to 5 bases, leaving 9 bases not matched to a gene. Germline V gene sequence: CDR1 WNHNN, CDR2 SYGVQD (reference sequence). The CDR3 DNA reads TGCGCCAGCAGTAAAAGGACTAGTTCTGACGAGCAGTACTTC. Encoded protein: CASSKRTSSDEQYF.

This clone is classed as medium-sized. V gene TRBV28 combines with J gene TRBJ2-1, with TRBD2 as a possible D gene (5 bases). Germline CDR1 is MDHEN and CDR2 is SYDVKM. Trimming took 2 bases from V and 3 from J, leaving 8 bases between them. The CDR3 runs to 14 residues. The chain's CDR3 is CASSLNGNYNEQFF. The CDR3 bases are TGTGCCAGCAGTTTAAACGGGAACTACAATGAGCAGTTCTTC.

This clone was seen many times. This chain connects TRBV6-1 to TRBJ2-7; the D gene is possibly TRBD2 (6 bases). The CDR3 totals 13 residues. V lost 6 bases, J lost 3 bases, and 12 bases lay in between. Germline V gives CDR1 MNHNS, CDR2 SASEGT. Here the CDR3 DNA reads TGTGCCAGCAGACCCTCCGGGAGCTACGAGCAGTACTTC. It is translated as CASRPSGSYEQYF.

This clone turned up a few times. The CDR3 DNA reads as TGTGCCAGCAGGTGGACAGGGAGGACGCCTGGAAACACCATATATTTT. Its translation is CASRWTGRTPGNTIYF. The gene calls are TRBV6-1 and TRBJ1-3; 8 bases align to TRBD1. The ends lost 6 bases at V and 2 bases at J; junction bases unmatched: 9. This CDR3 contains 16 residues. Germline V gene sequence: CDR1 MNHNS, CDR2 SASEGT.

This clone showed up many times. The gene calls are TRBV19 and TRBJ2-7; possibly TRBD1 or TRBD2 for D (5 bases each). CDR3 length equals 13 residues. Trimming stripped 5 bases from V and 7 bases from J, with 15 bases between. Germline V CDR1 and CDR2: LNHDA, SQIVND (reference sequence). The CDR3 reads CASSSLQGEEQYF. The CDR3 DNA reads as TGTGCCAGTAGTTCTCTGCAGGGAGAGGAGCAGTACTTC.

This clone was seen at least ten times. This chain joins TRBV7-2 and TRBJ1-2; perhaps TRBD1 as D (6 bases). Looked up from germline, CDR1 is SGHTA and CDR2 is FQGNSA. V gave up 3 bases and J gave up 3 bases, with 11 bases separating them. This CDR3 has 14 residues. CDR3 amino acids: CASSFSGGDYGYTF. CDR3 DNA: TGTGCCAGCAGCTTTTCTGGGGGCGACTATGGCTACACCTTC.

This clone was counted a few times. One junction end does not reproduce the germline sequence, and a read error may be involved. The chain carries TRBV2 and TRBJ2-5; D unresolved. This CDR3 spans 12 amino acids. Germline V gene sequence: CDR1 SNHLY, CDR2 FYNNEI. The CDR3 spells CASNNRQETRYF. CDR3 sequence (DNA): TGTGCCAGCAACAACCGACAAGAGACCCGGTATTTC.

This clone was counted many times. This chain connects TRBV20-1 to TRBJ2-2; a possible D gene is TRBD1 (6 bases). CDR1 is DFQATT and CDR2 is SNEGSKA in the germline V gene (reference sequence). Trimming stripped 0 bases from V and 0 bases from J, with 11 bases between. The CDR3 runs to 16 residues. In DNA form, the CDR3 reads TGCAGTGCTAGAGATCTGGGACATACGAACACCGGGGAGCTGTTTTTT. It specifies CSARDLGHTNTGELFF.